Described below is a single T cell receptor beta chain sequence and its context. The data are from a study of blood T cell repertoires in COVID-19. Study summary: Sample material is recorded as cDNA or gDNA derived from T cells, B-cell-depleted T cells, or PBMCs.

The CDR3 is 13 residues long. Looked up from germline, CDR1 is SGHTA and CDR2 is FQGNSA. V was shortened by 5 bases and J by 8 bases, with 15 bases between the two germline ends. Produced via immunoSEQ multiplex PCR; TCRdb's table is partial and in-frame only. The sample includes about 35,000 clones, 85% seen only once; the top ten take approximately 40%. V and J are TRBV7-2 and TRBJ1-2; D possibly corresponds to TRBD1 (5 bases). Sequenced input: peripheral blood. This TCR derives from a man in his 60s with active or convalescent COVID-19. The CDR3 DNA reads TGTGCCAGCAGCCAAAGAAGTAGACAGGGCTACACCTTC. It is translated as CASSQRSRQGYTF.